Listed here are 32 T cell receptor beta chains from one sample, sequenced in a study of CD8+ T cells in alopecia areata. Sample treatment: oral pan-JAK inhibitor, 5-10 mg twice daily. RNA, once extracted, was reverse transcribed into cDNA for use as the sequencing template. TCRdb keeps only in-frame clones here, not all; method: immunoSEQ multiplex PCR. Altogether about 190,000 clones are present, roughly 66% being singletons, with the ten largest covering just over 1%. Specimen: CD4+ T cells sorted from blood, collected at week 24, from a patient treated with tofacitinib. All receptors come from a human donor with alopecia areata.

This chain links TRBV29-1 with TRBJ1-2; D not certain. In germline, CDR1 is SQVTM, CDR2 ANQGSEA. There are 12 residues in the CDR3. V lost 7 bases to trimming and J lost 4 bases, with 13 bases between them. This chain's CDR3 is CSALPESYGYTF. The CDR3 coding sequence is TGCAGCGCCCTACCCGAATCCTATGGCTACACCTTC.

The chain links TRBV27 to TRBJ2-5, with D uncertain. CDR1 and CDR2 (germline): MNHEY, SMNVEV (reference sequence). V was trimmed by 4 bases and J by 5 bases, leaving 8 bases between them. The CDR3 has 12 amino acids. CDR3 amino acids: CASSSLGETQYF. As DNA, the CDR3 is TGTGCCAGCAGTTCCCTAGGGGAGACCCAGTACTTC.

The chain combines TRBV19 with TRBJ1-1; 8 nucleotides agree with TRBD1. V trimming: 8 bases; J trimming: 1 base; junction bases outside the gene matches: 3. Per germline, CDR1 LNHDA and CDR2 SQIVND (reference sequence). The CDR3 sequence is 13 residues long. As DNA, the CDR3 is TGTGCCAGTCGGGACAGGCCGAACACTGAAGCTTTCTTT. It is translated as CASRDRPNTEAFF. Variable domain in full (rest from reference TRBV19 and TRBJ1-1): DGGITQSPKYLFRKEGQNVTLSCEQNLNHDAMYWYRQDPGQGLRLIYYSQIVNDFQKGDIAEGYSVSREKKESFPLTVTSAQKNPTAFYLCASRDRPNTEAFFGQGTRLTVV.

The chain links TRBV2 to TRBJ1-2, with 9 bases aligning to TRBD1. Germline V CDR1 and CDR2: SNHLY, FYNNEI. The CDR3 covers 15 residues. V lost 10 bases and J lost 2; bases outside the gene matches: 11. The CDR3 bases are TGTGCCAATCAAGGAACAGGGGGCGCAAACTATGGCTACACCTTC. Encoded protein: CANQGTGGANYGYTF.

The chain has TRBV7-9 and TRBJ2-3; D is possibly TRBD2 (6 bases). The V gene lost 0 bases and the J gene lost 3 bases, with 16 bases spanning the gap. This CDR3 spans 17 amino acids. Per the germline V gene, CDR1 is SEHNR and CDR2 is FQNEAQ (reference sequence). The CDR3 loop is CASSLALGGTGTDTQYF. The CDR3 bases are TGTGCCAGCAGCTTAGCGCTGGGCGGGACGGGTACAGATACGCAGTATTTT.

This clone was recorded at least ten times. This chain joins TRBV30 and TRBJ1-2; TRBD1 matches at 8 bases. V lost 5 bases and J lost 8; bases outside the gene matches: 4. Germline CDR1 and CDR2: GTSNPN and SVGIG (reference sequence). The CDR3 length is 11 residues. The CDR3 reads CAWGSGGGYTF. Written as DNA, the CDR3 is TGTGCCTGGGGATCAGGGGGCGGCTACACCTTC.

A remark on this clone: The junction differs from germline at one of its ends, possibly a read error. This rearrangement joins TRBV5-4 to TRBJ1-6, with D maybe TRBD1 (6 bases). This CDR3 has 15 amino acids. CDR1 is SGHNT, CDR2 YYREEE, per germline (reference sequence). CDR3 sequence (DNA): TGCGCCAGCAGCCAACAGGGAAATGATGATTCACCCCTCCACTTT. Translation gives CASSQQGNDDSPLHF.

The table lists this clone with a few counts. This chain links TRBV4-1 with TRBJ2-4, with D possibly being TRBD1 (6 bases). Germline V CDR1 and CDR2: MGHRA, YSYEKL. The CDR3 consists of 14 residues. The V gene lost 1 base and the J gene lost 9 bases, with 13 bases spanning the gap. CDR3 region: CASSQASTGSIQYF. The CDR3 nucleotides are TGCGCCAGCAGCCAAGCTAGTACAGGGTCCATTCAGTACTTC.

This chain links TRBV5-4 with TRBJ2-3, with 15 positions matching TRBD2. The CDR3 has 16 amino acids. V shed 3 bases, J shed 5 bases, and the junction held 4 bases outside the gene matches. Germline V CDR1 and CDR2: SGHNT, YYREEE (reference sequence). In DNA, the CDR3 is TGTGCCAGCAGCTCAGGACTAGCGGGGGGGCAAGATACGCAGTATTTT. As protein: CASSSGLAGGQDTQYF.

This chain connects TRBV30 to TRBJ1-2, with 9 nucleotides matching TRBD1. Germline CDR1 reads GTSNPN; CDR2 reads SVGIG (reference sequence). V shed 0 bases, J shed 8 bases, and the junction held 4 bases outside the gene matches. The CDR3 extends over 13 amino acids. CDR3 sequence (DNA): TGTGCCTGGAGTGTAGTGGACAGGGGAGGCTACACCTTC. Its protein product is CAWSVVDRGGYTF.

At least ten counts were recorded for this clone. The V gene is TRBV7-2, the J gene TRBJ2-2; possibly TRBD1 for D (5 bases). The V gene lost 1 base and the J gene lost 7 bases, with 13 bases spanning the gap. The CDR3 extends over 15 amino acids. CDR1 SGHTA and CDR2 FQGNSA come from the germline V gene. The CDR3 DNA follows: TGTGCCAGCAGCTTAGGGCCAGGGATGGGCGGGGAGCTGTTTTTT. Translated, it gives CASSLGPGMGGELFF.

This clone was seen once. The chain recombines TRBV7-2 with TRBJ2-7; 11 nucleotides line up with TRBD1. Germline values: CDR1 SGHTA, CDR2 FQGNSA. The ends lost 5 bases at V and 7 bases at J; junction bases unmatched: 10. This CDR3 has 15 amino acids. The CDR3 bases are TGTGCCAGCAGCCCAAACCTGGACAGGGGGCGGGAGCAGTACTTC. It yields the protein CASSPNLDRGREQYF.

This clone was seen only a few times. In DNA form, the CDR3 reads TGTGCCAGCAGCTTGGGGACTAGCAGGGCGGGGAGGGAGCAGTACTTC. This translates into CASSLGTSRAGREQYF. The chain recombines TRBV7-2 with TRBJ2-7; 9 bases agree with TRBD2. The V gene's germline CDR1 is SGHTA and CDR2 FQGNSA. Germline trimming cut 3 bases from V and 7 bases from J; bases unmatched to any gene: 13. This CDR3 has 16 amino acids.

The rearrangement uses TRBV5-6 and TRBJ1-2; 8 bases match TRBD1. The length of the CDR3 is 16 residues. Germline-derived CDR1 and CDR2 are SGHDT and YYEEEE. V lost 1 base and J lost 4; bases outside the gene matches: 9. The chain's CDR3 is CASSLTRDRRSYGYTF. The CDR3 DNA is TGTGCCAGCAGCTTGACCCGGGACAGGCGGAGCTATGGCTACACCTTC.

This chain connects TRBV5-1 to TRBJ2-7; maybe TRBD1 (5 bases). Trimming took off 4 bases at V and 0 bases at J, with 14 bases between the two ends. CDR3 size: 15 residues. Germline values: CDR1 SGHRS, CDR2 YFSETQ. The CDR3 coding sequence is TGCGCCAGCAGCCCCCTGCAGGGCGTCTCCTACGAGCAGTACTTC. Protein sequence: CASSPLQGVSYEQYF.

As DNA, the CDR3 is TGCGCCAGCAGCCCAACGGACAGCCTACAAGAGACCCAGTACTTC. Its translation: CASSPTDSLQETQYF. This chain uses TRBV5-1 with TRBJ2-5, with a weak D call TRBD1 (6 bases). Per germline, CDR1 SGHRS and CDR2 YFSETQ. The V gene lost 4 bases and the J gene lost 2 bases, with 15 bases spanning the gap. This CDR3 comprises 15 residues.

The chain couples TRBV29-1 to TRBJ2-1; tentatively, D is TRBD1 (5 bases). V was trimmed by 4 bases and J by 2 bases, leaving 9 bases between them. CDR3 length: 13 residues. CDR1 and CDR2 from the germline V gene are SQVTM and ANQGSEA. In DNA form, the CDR3 reads TGCAGCGTTGGAGACAGAACCTACAATGAGCAGTTCTTC. Protein sequence: CSVGDRTYNEQFF.

The J gene is TRBJ2-3, the V gene TRBV7-6; 11 bases are a match to TRBD2. Germline CDR1 and CDR2: SGHVS and FNYEAQ. The CDR3 runs 17 residues. J gave up 4 bases and V 4 bases, and 10 bases lay outside the gene matches. CDR3 amino acids: CASSSNVAGGPADTQYF. The CDR3 coding sequence is TGTGCCAGCAGCTCGAATGTAGCGGGGGGGCCGGCAGATACGCAGTATTTT.

The rearrangement links TRBV29-1 to TRBJ2-7, with D perhaps matching TRBD1 (5 bases). The V end lost 6 bases, the J end lost 5 bases, and 14 bases lay between the germline ends. The CDR3 totals 12 residues. Looked up from germline, CDR1 is SQVTM and CDR2 is ANQGSEA. Here the CDR3 reads CSVKGNWHEQYF. CDR3 coding DNA: TGCAGCGTCAAGGGGAATTGGCACGAGCAGTACTTC.

V and J are TRBV29-1 and TRBJ2-3, with D possibly matching TRBD1 (6 bases). Germline V gene data show CDR1 as SQVTM and CDR2 as ANQGSEA. This CDR3 is 13 amino acids long. Deletions cut 7 bases from V and 4 bases from J, with 15 bases between. The CDR3 DNA reads TGCAGCGCGCCAGAGGGGGTTTCAGATACGCAGTATTTT. The encoded protein is CSAPEGVSDTQYF.

This clone appeared a single time. The rearrangement links TRBV6-1 to TRBJ1-1; D might be TRBD1 (6 bases). The CDR3 has 13 residues. V was cut by 1 base and J by 7 bases, with 10 bases left in between. Germline CDR1 MNHNS, CDR2 SASEGT. Written as DNA, the CDR3 is TGTGCCAGCAGTGAAGGGACAGCCCGTGAAGCTTTCTTT. This encodes CASSEGTAREAFF.

V and J are TRBV4-1 and TRBJ2-7; D gene uncertain. The CDR3 totals 16 residues. V lost 0 bases and J 2 bases, leaving 14 bases between the germline ends. Germline CDR1 and CDR2: MGHRA and YSYEKL. CDR3 in amino acids: CASSQDWSPEAYEQYF. CDR3 sequence (DNA): TGCGCCAGCAGCCAAGATTGGAGCCCCGAAGCCTACGAGCAGTACTTC.

This clone was detected only a few times. V is TRBV25-1 and J is TRBJ1-6; 7 positions agree with TRBD1. Trimming removed 4 bases from V and 10 bases from J; junction bases left unmatched: 10. Germline CDR1 and CDR2: MGHDK and SYGVNS. The CDR3 runs 15 residues. CDR3 bases: TGTGCCAGCAGTGGACGACAGGGTGTAAGGTCACCCCTCCACTTT. This translates into CASSGRQGVRSPLHF.

V and J are TRBV7-2 and TRBJ2-7; a possible D gene is TRBD2 (6 bases). V was pared by 1 base and J by 0 bases, with 10 bases between. CDR1 is SGHTA, CDR2 FQGNSA, per germline. CDR3 length: 15 amino acids. CDR3 residues: CASSLDSGDSYEQYF. Here the CDR3 DNA reads TGTGCCAGCAGCTTAGACTCGGGGGACTCCTACGAGCAGTACTTC. Full variable domain (outside the CDR3, taken from reference TRBV7-2 and TRBJ2-7): GAGVSQSPSNKVTEKGKDVELRCDPISGHTALYWYRQSLGQGLEFLIYFQGNSAPDKSGLPSDRFSAERTGGSVSTLTIQRTQQEDSAVYLCASSLDSGDSYEQYFGPGTRLTVT.

Remarks on this clone: The sample contains more than one DNA sequence encoding this CDR3. The CDR3 DNA sequence: TGTGCCAGCAGTGGACCTAACTATGGCTACACCTTC. Translated: CASSGPNYGYTF. The rearrangement uses TRBV25-1 and TRBJ1-2; D gene unclear. The CDR3 runs 12 residues. V dropped 4 bases and J dropped 0 bases, with 3 bases sitting between them. Per the germline V gene, CDR1 is MGHDK and CDR2 is SYGVNS.

In this sample, this clone turned up a few times. V gene TRBV25-1 combines with J gene TRBJ1-2; D is ambiguous. Germline V gene data show CDR1 as MGHDK and CDR2 as SYGVNS. V shed 4 bases and J shed 0 bases, with 12 bases lying between them. This CDR3 spans 15 amino acids. The CDR3 reads CASSGNGRSNYGYTF. The CDR3 DNA follows: TGTGCCAGCAGTGGGAACGGCAGATCTAACTATGGCTACACCTTC.

This clone was seen a handful of times. The rearrangement links TRBV5-1 to TRBJ1-2; possibly TRBD1 for D (5 bases). With 0 bases removed from V and 6 bases from J, the gap between germline ends came to 12 bases. Per germline, CDR1 SGHRS and CDR2 YFSETQ. This CDR3 contains 14 residues. CDR3 DNA sequence: TGCGCCAGCAGCTTGGGGTCGGGGCAGGATGGCTACACCTTC. Protein: CASSLGSGQDGYTF.

Only a few counts were recorded for this clone. The rearrangement links TRBV6-1 to TRBJ1-1, with TRBD1 as a possible D gene (6 bases). V gave up 4 bases and J gave up 5 bases, with 17 bases separating them. The CDR3 sequence is 15 residues long. From germline, CDR1 is MNHNS and CDR2 SASEGT. CDR3 coding DNA: TGTGCCAGCAGTGTCGGGACATCTTTTTTGACTGAAGCTTTCTTT. It codes for CASSVGTSFLTEAFF.

Only a few counts were recorded for this clone. This rearrangement joins TRBV19 to TRBJ1-1, with 9 bases lining up with TRBD1. CDR1 is LNHDA, CDR2 SQIVND, per germline (reference sequence). The ends lost 4 bases at V and 1 base at J; junction bases unmatched: 4. This CDR3 contains 15 residues. The CDR3 spells CASSTRGQGNTEAFF. CDR3 nucleotides: TGTGCCAGTAGTACCAGGGGACAGGGGAACACTGAAGCTTTCTTT.

The chain carries TRBV29-1 and TRBJ2-7; perhaps TRBD2 as D (6 bases). Trimming removed 5 bases at V and 5 bases at J, with 16 bases between. Germline CDR1 is SQVTM and CDR2 is ANQGSEA. The CDR3 is made up of 13 amino acids. The CDR3 loop reads CSVPSGVRHEQYF. CDR3 coding DNA: TGCAGCGTTCCCTCGGGAGTGCGCCACGAGCAGTACTTC.

The rearrangement links TRBV27 to TRBJ1-2; 7 positions agree with TRBD1. This CDR3 region has 13 residues. Trimming cost V 7 bases and J 0 bases; bases outside gene matches: 2. CDR1 is MNHEY, CDR2 SMNVEV, per germline (reference sequence). CDR3 protein: CASNRGPNYGYTF. Written as DNA, the CDR3 is TGTGCCAGCAATAGGGGGCCTAACTATGGCTACACCTTC.

The V gene is TRBV28, the J gene TRBJ1-2; TRBD1 agrees at 9 bases. CDR1 is MDHEN and CDR2 is SYDVKM in the germline V gene. V trimming: 5 bases; J trimming: 5 bases; junction bases outside the gene matches: 9. The CDR3 loop spans 15 amino acids. DNA for the CDR3: TGTGCCAGCAGTATCACTCCGGGACAGGGATATGGCTACACCTTC. Translating gives CASSITPGQGYGYTF.